Detailed here is one T cell receptor (beta chain). This entry is derived from a study of response to subunit inactivated influenza vaccine. One entry per CDR3 protein, called by TCRdb with MiXCR from the RT-PCR reads. The sample includes about 500,000 distinct CDR3 sequences, about 15% seen only once; the top ten take roughly 3.1%. The CDR3 is 16 amino acids. In germline, CDR1 is LNHNV, CDR2 YYDKDF (reference sequence). The J segment lost 9 bases and the V segment lost 0 bases, leaving 7 bases of the junction unmatched. Specimen: CD4+ T cells sorted from PBMCs, collected roughly 24 months after vaccination. This rearrangement joins TRBV15 to TRBJ1-6; 8 nucleotides align to TRBD1. The origin of this receptor is a man between 45 and 75 years old who received an inactivated influenza vaccine. The DNA of the CDR3 is TGTGCCACCAGCAGAGATCCCCAGGGGGCGACTTCACCCCTCCACTTT. It specifies CATSRDPQGATSPLHF. Complete variable domain (other parts from reference TRBV15 and TRBJ1-6): DAMVIQNPRYQVTQFGKPVTLSCSQTLNHNVMYWYQQKSSQAPKLLFHYYDKDFNNEADTPDNFQSRRPNTSFCFLDIRSPGLGDTAMYLCATSRDPQGATSPLHFGNGTRLTVT.